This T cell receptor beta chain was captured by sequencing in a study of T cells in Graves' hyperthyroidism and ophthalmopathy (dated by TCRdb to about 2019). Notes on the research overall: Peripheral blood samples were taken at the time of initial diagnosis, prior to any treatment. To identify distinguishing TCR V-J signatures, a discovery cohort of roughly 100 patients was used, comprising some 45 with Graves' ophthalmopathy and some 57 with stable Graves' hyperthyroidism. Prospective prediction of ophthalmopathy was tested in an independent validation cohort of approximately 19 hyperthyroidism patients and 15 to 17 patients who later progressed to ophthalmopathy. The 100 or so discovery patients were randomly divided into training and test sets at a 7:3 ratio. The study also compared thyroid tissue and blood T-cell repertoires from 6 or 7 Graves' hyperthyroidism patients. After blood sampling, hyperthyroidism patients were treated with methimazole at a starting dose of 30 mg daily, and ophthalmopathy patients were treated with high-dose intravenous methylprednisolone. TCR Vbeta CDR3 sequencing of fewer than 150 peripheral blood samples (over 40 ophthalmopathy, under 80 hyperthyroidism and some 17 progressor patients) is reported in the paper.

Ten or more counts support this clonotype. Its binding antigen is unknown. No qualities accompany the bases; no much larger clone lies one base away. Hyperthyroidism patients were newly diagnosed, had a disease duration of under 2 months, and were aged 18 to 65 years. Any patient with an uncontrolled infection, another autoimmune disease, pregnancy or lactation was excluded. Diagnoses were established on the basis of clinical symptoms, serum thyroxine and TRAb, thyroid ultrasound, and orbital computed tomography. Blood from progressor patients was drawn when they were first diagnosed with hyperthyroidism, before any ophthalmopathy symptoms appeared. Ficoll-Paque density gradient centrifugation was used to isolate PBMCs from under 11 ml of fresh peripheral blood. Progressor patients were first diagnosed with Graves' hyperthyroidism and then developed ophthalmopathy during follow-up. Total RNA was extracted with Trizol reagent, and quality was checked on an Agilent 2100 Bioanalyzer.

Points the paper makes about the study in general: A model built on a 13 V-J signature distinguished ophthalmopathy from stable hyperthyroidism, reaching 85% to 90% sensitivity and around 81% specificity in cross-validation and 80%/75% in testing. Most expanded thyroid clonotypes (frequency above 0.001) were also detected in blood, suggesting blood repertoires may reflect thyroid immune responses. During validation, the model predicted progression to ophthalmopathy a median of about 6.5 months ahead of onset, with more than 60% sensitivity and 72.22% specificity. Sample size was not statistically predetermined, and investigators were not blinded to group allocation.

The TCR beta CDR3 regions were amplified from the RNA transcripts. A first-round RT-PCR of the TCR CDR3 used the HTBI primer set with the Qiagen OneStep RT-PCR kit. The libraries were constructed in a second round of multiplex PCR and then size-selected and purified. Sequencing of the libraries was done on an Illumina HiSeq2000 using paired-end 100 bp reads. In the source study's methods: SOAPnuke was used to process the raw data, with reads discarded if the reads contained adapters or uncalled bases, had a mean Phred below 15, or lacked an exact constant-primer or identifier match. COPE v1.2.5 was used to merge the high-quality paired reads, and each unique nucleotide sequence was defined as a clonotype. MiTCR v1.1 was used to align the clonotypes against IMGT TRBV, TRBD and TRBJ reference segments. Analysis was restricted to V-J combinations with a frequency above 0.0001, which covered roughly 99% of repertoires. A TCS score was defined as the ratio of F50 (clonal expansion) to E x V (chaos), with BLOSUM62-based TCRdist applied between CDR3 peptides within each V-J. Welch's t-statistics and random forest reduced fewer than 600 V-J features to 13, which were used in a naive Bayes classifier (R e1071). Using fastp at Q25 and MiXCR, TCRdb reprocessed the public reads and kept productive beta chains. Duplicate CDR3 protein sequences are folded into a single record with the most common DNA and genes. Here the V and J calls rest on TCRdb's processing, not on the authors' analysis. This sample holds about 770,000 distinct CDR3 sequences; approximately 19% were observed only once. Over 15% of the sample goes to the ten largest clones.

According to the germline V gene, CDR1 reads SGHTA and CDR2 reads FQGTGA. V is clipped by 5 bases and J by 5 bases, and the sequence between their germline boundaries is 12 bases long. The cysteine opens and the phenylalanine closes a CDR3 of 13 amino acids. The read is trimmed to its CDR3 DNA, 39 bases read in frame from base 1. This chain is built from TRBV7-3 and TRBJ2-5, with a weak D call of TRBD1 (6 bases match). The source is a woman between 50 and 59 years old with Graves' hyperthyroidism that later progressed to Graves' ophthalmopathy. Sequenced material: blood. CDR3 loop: CASSVRGWETQYF. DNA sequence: TGTGCCAGCAGCGTCAGGGGATGGGAGACCCAGTACTTC.